This T cell receptor beta chain appears in the sequencing data of a study of T-cell memory formation after mild COVID-19. The study's findings and limits: CM and EM subsets held most contracting CD4+ clones; EMRA held CD8+ ones.

The germline gives CDR1 SEHNR, CDR2 FQNEAQ (reference sequence). V lost 2 bases and J lost 1, with 6 bases in between. The CDR3 has 14 residues. This clonotype was recorded a few times. Its specificity is not known. TCR alpha and TCR beta cDNA libraries with sample barcodes and UMIs came from 5'RACE using constant-segment primers. TCRdb redid the calling of the 5' RACE reads with MiXCR, one entry per CDR3 protein. The top ten clones hold about 21% of a sample with about 340,000 distinct CDR3 sequences, over 10% of them seen once. The TCR sequence derives from a man between 18 and 29 years old who had mild COVID-19 (a few samples of this study predate the infection). Cell type and time point are not known. The sample consisted of PBMCs or a T cell subset sorted from them (not recorded which). The chain has TRBV7-9 and TRBJ2-1; D possibly corresponds to TRBD2 (6 bases). The CDR3 protein is CASSLLASYNEQFF. CDR3 nucleotide sequence: TGTGCCAGCAGCTTACTAGCGTCCTACAATGAGCAGTTCTTC.